A selection of T cell receptor beta chains follows, all from one sample in a study of cytomegalovirus exposure and HLA in healthy donors. Assay: immunoSEQ multiplex PCR; the TCRdb copy retains only in-frame clones and omits some. This sample has about 400,000 clones, with roughly 88% found just once. Sequencing was done on a sample of PBMCs. The receptors stem from a woman between 18 and 29 years old in good health and CMV-seronegative. Each CDR3 is given with its conserved first and last residue. D genes are given only for firm matches. Rows may omit the clone size; those that give it use once, few, many or a size class.

>-|14|-|TRBJ2-7|TRBV27
TGTGCCAGCAGTTTATTGTCAGGATTCTACGAGCAGTACTTC
CASSLLSGFYEQYF
>-|12|-|TRBJ2-7|TRBV2
TGTGCCAGCGAACCGGCGGCCTACGAGCAGTACTTC
CASEPAAYEQYF
>-|13|-|TRBJ1-2|TRBV27
TGTGCCAGCAGTAATACGGGGAGCTATGGCTACACCTTC
CASSNTGSYGYTF
>few|15|-|TRBJ2-7|TRBV28
TGTGCCAGCAGTTTATACCGGGACACATCCTACGAGCAGTACTTC
CASSLYRDTSYEQYF
>-|16|TRBD2|TRBJ2-7|TRBV29-1
TGCAGCGTTGAAGGTGGACTAGCGGGATCCTCCTACGAGCAGTACTTC
CSVEGGLAGSSYEQYF
>-|15|-|TRBJ2-7|TRBV1
TGCACCAGCAGCCAAGACCAGCGGGGATCCTACGAGCAGTACTTC
CTSSQDQRGSYEQYF
>-|15|-|TRBJ1-4|TRBV4-1
TGCGCCAGCAGCCAAGATGGGAGCTCCAACGAAAAACTGTTTTTT
CASSQDGSSNEKLFF
>-|19|TRBD2|TRBJ2-2|TRBV7-8
TGTGCCAGCAGCCGTCGAGGACTAGCGGGTGTGCAGTTTTCCGGGGAGCTGTTTTTT
CASSRRGLAGVQFSGELFF
>-|13|-|TRBJ2-5|TRBV6-5
TGTGCCAGCAGTGCCCGGGAGCAAGAGACCCAGTACTTC
CASSAREQETQYF
>-|14|-|TRBJ2-7|TRBV28
TGTGCCAGCACCCCGGCAGGGTTCGGCTACGAGCAGTACTTC
CASTPAGFGYEQYF
>-|15|TRBD1|TRBJ1-2|TRBV19
TGTGCCAGTAGTATGGGAGGACAGGGGTCGAGGGGCTACACCTTC
CASSMGGQGSRGYTF
>-|15|TRBD1|TRBJ2-5|TRBV7-7
TGTGCCAGCAGTCCAACAGGGGGGAGACAAGAGACCCAGTACTTC
CASSPTGGRQETQYF
>-|14|-|TRBJ1-6|TRBV6-1
TGTGCCAGCAGCCTGGAGGGGGGAGGGTCACCCCTCCACTTT
CASSLEGGGSPLHF
>-|13|TRBD1|TRBJ1-4|TRBV18
TGTGCCAGCTTCGGCGGACAGGGCGAAAAACTGTTTTTT
CASFGGQGEKLFF
>-|16|TRBD1|TRBJ2-1|TRBV27
TGTGCCAGCACGTCAAAAGGGACAGATACTTACAATGAGCAGTTCTTC
CASTSKGTDTYNEQFF
>-|15|TRBD2|TRBJ2-3|TRBV5-1
TGCGCCAGCAGCGTACTAGCGGGAAAACCAGATACGCAGTATTTT
CASSVLAGKPDTQYF
>-|13|TRBD1|TRBJ1-2|TRBV30
TGTGCCTGGCACGGGGACAGCAGCTATGGCTACACCTTC
CAWHGDSSYGYTF
>-|15|TRBD2|TRBJ2-1|TRBV9
TGTGCCAGCAGTTTAGCGGGAGGGCCCTACAATGAGCAGTTCTTC
CASSLAGGPYNEQFF
>-|16|-|TRBJ2-3|TRBV5-1
TGCGCCAGCAGCCTCCCTATCCAGGAGTCCAGGGAAACGCAGTATTTT
CASSLPIQESRETQYF
>-|12|-|TRBJ2-3|TRBV28
TGTGCCAGCAAGGACTACTTTCATACGCAGTATTTT
CASKDYFHTQYF
>once|17|-|TRBJ2-5|TRBV6-1
TGTGCCAGCAGTGGGGGCCATTGGGCAGGGCTTGGGGAGACCCAGTACTTC
CASSGGHWAGLGETQYF
>-|15|-|TRBJ1-6|TRBV15
TGTGCCACCAGCAGCGTACAGGGTGTGGGCTCACCCCTCCACTTT
CATSSVQGVGSPLHF
>-|17|TRBD1|TRBJ1-1|TRBV7-6
TGTGCCAGCAGCTTAGGGTTCAGGGGGCGAGCGAACACTGAAGCTTTCTTT
CASSLGFRGRANTEAFF
>once|13|-|TRBJ2-1|TRBV28
TGTGCCAGCAGTTTCCCCGCTAGGAATGAGCAGTTCTTC
CASSFPARNEQFF
>-|15|-|TRBJ2-5|TRBV5-3
TGTGCCAGAAGCTTGGATCCACTACTACAAGAGACCCAGTACTTC
CARSLDPLLQETQYF
>-|14|TRBD1|TRBJ2-4|TRBV5-1
TGCGCCAGCAGCCTGGGACAGGCCAAAAACATTCAGTACTTC
CASSLGQAKNIQYF